Sequencing of this T cell receptor beta chain was carried out in a study of neurological immune-mediated disorders. General observations from the study: Healthy controls had more TCR clonal expansion than multiple sclerosis, which showed the least, whereas HTLV-1-associated myelopathy showed the most.

The making of cDNA relied on 5'RACE with 10-nucleotide random UMIs. In TCRdb, the 5' RACE reads were re-called with MiXCR into one record per CDR3 protein. The table records some 37,000 distinct CDR3 sequences, about 4.4% of them present only once. This clonotype was counted at least ten times. No antigen is known for it. In germline, CDR1 is SGHRS, CDR2 YFSETQ. The CDR3 contains 15 residues. Trimming removed 0 bases from V and 0 bases from J, with 9 bases in between. Sequencing was performed on CD4+ T cells from blood. V is TRBV5-1 and J is TRBJ1-2; no clear D gene. The receptor comes from a man between 18 and 35 years old in good health. CDR3 sequence reads: CASSLVAESNYGYTF. DNA for the CDR3: TGCGCCAGCAGCTTGGTGGCCGAGTCTAACTATGGCTACACCTTC.